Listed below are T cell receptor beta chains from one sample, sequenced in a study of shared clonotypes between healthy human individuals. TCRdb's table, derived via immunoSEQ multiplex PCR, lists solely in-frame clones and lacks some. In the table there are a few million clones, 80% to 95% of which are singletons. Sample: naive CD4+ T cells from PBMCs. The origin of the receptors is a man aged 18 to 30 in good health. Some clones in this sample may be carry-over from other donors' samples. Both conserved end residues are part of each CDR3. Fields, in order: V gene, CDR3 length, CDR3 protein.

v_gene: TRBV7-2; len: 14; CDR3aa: CASSLVARVTEQYF
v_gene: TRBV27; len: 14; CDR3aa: CASSRTGHTYEQYF
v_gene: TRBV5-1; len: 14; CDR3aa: CASSLPGIGEKLFF
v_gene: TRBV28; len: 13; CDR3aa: CASRTGQGYEQYF
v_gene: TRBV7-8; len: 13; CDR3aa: CASSASREKGYTF
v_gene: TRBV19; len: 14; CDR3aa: CASSLTGGGFGYTF
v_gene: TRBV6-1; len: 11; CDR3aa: CASSEWAEAFF
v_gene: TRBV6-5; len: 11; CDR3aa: CASSDRGTQYF
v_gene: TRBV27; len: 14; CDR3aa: CASRTSGSKNIQYF
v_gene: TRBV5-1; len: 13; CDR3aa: CASSTQGAAEAFF
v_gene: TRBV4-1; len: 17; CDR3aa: CASSQDAPHNINYGYTF
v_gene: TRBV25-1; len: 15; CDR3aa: CASSDPGQGNPEAFF
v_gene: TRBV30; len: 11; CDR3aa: CARGSVYEQYF
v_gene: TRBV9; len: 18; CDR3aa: CASSVSPLSARPAETQYF
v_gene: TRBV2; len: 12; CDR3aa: CASKRLNEKLFF
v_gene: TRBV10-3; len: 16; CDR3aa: CAISESLAGYQETQYF
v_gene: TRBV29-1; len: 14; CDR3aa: CSVSGTGGLGPQHF
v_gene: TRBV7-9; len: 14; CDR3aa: CASSLTGTNGELFF
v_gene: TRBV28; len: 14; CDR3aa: CASLIGGQDYGYTF
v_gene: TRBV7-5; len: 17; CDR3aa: CARSLLVYSRKGYEQYF
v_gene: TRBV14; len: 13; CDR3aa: CASSHRTTYEQYF
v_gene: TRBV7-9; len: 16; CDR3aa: CASSLGGSRSYNEQFF
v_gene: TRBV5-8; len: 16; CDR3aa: CASSTPRAGVQETQYF
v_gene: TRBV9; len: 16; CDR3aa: CASSVRGDTSTDTQYF
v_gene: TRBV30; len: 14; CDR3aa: CAWTPGPVTGELFF
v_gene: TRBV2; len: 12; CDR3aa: CASSSGANVLTF
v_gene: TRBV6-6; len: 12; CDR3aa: CASKSSTYEQYF
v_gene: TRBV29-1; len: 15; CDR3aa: CSSVGGGVYTDTQYF
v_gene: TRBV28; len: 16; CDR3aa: CASSFKTTWYSEKLFF
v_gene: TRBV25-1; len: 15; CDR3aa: CASKGTGVGANVLTF
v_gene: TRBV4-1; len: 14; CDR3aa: CASRVLPSMDTQYF
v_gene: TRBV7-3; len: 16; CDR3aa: CASSRTGGQNTGELFF
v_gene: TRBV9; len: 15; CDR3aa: CASTRGSGGKNIQYF
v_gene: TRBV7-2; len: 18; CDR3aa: CASSFQSGATGPYNEQFF
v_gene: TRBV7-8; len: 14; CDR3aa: CASSFGLTNTEAFF
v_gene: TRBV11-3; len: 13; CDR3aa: CASSLDPGETQYF
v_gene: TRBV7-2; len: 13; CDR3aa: CASSLVAGDEQYF
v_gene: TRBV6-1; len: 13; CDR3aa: CASNPGLSYGYTF
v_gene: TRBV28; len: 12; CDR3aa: CASRNRGPEAFF
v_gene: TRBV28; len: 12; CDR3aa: CASGATTDTQYF
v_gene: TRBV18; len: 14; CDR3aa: CASSITRVESEQYF
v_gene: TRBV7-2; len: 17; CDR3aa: CASSLAVTSVTKNIQYF
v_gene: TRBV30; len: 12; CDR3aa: CAWSANQETQYF
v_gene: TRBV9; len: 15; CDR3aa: CASSVGYRDMDTQYF
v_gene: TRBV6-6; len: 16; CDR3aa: CASRRQGATANYGYTF
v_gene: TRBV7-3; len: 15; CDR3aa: CASSPGGGDQETQYF
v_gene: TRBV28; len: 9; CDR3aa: CAAPPEAFF
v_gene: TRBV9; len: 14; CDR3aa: CASSVAGLGTEAFF
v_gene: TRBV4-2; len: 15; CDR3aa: CASSQDGTEGNTIYF
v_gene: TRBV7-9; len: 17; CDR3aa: CASSLSWTGEGNQPQHF
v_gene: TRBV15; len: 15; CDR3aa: CATSGPGTRKETQYF
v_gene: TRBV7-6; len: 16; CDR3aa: CASSPFPGTSGGVQYF
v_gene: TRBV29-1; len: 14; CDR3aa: CSIGTGQANEKLFF
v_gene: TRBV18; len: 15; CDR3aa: CASSPPGGLSYEQYF
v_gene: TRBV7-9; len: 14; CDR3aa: CASSPQGSNQPQHF
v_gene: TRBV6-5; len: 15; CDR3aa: CATRGGRYSNQPQHF
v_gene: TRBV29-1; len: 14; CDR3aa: CSFLSQGEYYEQYF
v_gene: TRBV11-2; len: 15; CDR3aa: CASSLLRTGKETQYF
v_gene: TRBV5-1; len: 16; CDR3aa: CASSLAVSGGSYEQYF